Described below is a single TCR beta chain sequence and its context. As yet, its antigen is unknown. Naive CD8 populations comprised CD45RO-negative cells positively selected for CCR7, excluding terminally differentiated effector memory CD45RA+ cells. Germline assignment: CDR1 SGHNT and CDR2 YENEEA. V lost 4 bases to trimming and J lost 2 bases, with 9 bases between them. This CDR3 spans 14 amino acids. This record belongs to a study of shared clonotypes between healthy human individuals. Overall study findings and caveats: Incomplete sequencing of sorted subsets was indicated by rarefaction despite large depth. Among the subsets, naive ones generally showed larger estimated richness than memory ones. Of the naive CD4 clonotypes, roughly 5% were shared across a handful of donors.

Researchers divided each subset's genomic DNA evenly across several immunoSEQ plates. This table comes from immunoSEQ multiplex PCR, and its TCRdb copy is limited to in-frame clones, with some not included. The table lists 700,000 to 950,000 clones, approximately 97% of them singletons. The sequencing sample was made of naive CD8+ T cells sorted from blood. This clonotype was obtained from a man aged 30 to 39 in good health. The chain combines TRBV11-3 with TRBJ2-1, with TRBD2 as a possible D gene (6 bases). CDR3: CASSSREAYNEQFF. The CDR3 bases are TGTGCCAGCAGCTCGAGGGAGGCCTACAATGAGCAGTTCTTC.